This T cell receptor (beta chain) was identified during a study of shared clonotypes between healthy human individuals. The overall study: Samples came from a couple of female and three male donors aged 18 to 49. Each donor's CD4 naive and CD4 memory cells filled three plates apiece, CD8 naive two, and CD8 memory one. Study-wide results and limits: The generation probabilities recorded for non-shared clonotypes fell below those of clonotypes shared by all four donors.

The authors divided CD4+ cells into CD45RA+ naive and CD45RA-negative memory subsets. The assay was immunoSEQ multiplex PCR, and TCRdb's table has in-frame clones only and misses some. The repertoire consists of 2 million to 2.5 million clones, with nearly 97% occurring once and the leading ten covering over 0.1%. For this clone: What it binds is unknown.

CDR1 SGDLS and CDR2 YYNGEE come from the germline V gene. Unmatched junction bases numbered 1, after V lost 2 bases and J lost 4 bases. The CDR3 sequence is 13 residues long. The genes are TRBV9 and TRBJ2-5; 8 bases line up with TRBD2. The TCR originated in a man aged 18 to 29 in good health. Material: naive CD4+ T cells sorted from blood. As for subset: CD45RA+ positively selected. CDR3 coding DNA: TGTGCCAGCAGCGTGACTAGCGTAGAGACCCAGTACTTC. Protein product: CASSVTSVETQYF.